A selection of T cell receptor beta chains follows, all from one sample in a study of cytotoxic CD8 clonotypes in ibrutinib-treated CLL. Sequenced by immunoSEQ multiplex PCR; TCRdb stores in-frame clones only, minus some. Of over 120,000 clones listed, 80% were seen once; the top ten hold less than 9%. The starting material was PBMCs, obtained after 36 months of ibrutinib treatment. The receptors stem from a human donor with chronic lymphocytic leukemia. The CDR3 runs from the conserved cysteine through the conserved F or W. A D gene is named only where the DNA matches it firmly. Part of the rows lack a size; the others show once, few, many or a class for expanded clones.

CDR3aa: CASSLVAGGPGDTQYF
CDR3nt: TGTGCCAGCAGCTTGGTAGCGGGAGGGCCTGGAGATACGCAGTATTTT
d_gene: TRBD2
v_gene: TRBV5-4
abundance: .
j_gene: TRBJ2-3

CDR3aa: CASSLDSGNTEAFF
CDR3nt: TGTGCCAGCAGCTTAGATTCAGGGAACACTGAAGCTTTCTTT
d_gene: .
v_gene: TRBV11-3
abundance: .
j_gene: TRBJ1-1

CDR3aa: CASSLGQEYTF
CDR3nt: TGTGCCAGCAGCTTAGGACAAGAGTACACCTTC
d_gene: .
v_gene: TRBV7-9
abundance: .
j_gene: TRBJ1-2

CDR3aa: CASSVGYNEQFF
CDR3nt: TGTGCCAGCAGCGTAGGCTACAATGAGCAGTTCTTC
d_gene: .
v_gene: TRBV9
abundance: .
j_gene: TRBJ2-1

CDR3aa: CASSLVGGQAVRYGYTF
CDR3nt: TGTGCCAGCAGCTTAGTTGGAGGACAGGCGGTTCGCTATGGCTACACCTTC
d_gene: TRBD1
v_gene: TRBV7-2
abundance: .
j_gene: TRBJ1-2

CDR3aa: CASSPDLGGTDTQYF
CDR3nt: TGTGCCAGCAGCCCAGACCTGGGCGGCACAGATACGCAGTATTTT
d_gene: .
v_gene: TRBV4-2
abundance: .
j_gene: TRBJ2-3

CDR3aa: CSTGGRETQYF
CDR3nt: TGCAGCACAGGGGGCAGGGAGACCCAGTACTTC
d_gene: TRBD1
v_gene: TRBV29-1
abundance: once
j_gene: TRBJ2-5

CDR3aa: CASGTAGGLEKLFF
CDR3nt: TGTGCCAGTGGGACAGCTGGGGGATTGGAAAAACTGTTTTTT
d_gene: TRBD1
v_gene: TRBV13
abundance: .
j_gene: TRBJ1-4

CDR3aa: CASSLSNSGNTIYF
CDR3nt: TGTGCCAGCAGCCTAAGCAACTCTGGAAACACCATATATTTT
d_gene: .
v_gene: TRBV14
abundance: .
j_gene: TRBJ1-3

CDR3aa: CAWSLRLEQYF
CDR3nt: TGTGCCTGGAGCCTAAGGTTGGAGCAGTACTTC
d_gene: .
v_gene: TRBV30
abundance: .
j_gene: TRBJ2-7

CDR3aa: CASSWTGSPPQPQHF
CDR3nt: TGTGCCAGCAGTTGGACAGGGTCACCTCCTCAGCCCCAGCATTTT
d_gene: TRBD1
v_gene: TRBV28
abundance: .
j_gene: TRBJ1-5

CDR3aa: CASSSGGGSYNSPLHF
CDR3nt: TGCGCCAGCAGCTCGGGGGGCGGCTCCTATAATTCACCCCTCCACTTT
d_gene: .
v_gene: TRBV5-1
abundance: .
j_gene: TRBJ1-6

CDR3aa: CASNLPSGGSGNTIYF
CDR3nt: TGTGCCAGCAACCTCCCGTCGGGTGGCTCTGGAAACACCATATATTTT
d_gene: .
v_gene: TRBV9
abundance: .
j_gene: TRBJ1-3

CDR3aa: CASRTSGLTYEQYF
CDR3nt: TGTGCCAGCCGCACTAGCGGGCTCACCTACGAGCAGTACTTC
d_gene: TRBD2
v_gene: TRBV28
abundance: .
j_gene: TRBJ2-7

CDR3aa: CSVEPIDDYEQYF
CDR3nt: TGCAGCGTTGAACCTATTGACGACTACGAGCAGTACTTC
d_gene: .
v_gene: TRBV29-1
abundance: .
j_gene: TRBJ2-7

CDR3aa: CASSIQGAGGYTF
CDR3nt: TGTGCCAGCAGCATCCAGGGGGCGGGAGGCTACACCTTC
d_gene: TRBD1
v_gene: TRBV11-2
abundance: .
j_gene: TRBJ1-2

CDR3aa: CASSLTGQGIETQYF
CDR3nt: TGTGCCAGCAGTTTGACGGGACAGGGGATTGAGACCCAGTACTTC
d_gene: TRBD1
v_gene: TRBV6-9
abundance: .
j_gene: TRBJ2-5

CDR3aa: CASSPSLTAYTIYGYTF
CDR3nt: TGTGCCAGCTCACCATCATTGACGGCCTATACCATCTATGGCTACACCTTC
d_gene: .
v_gene: TRBV18
abundance: .
j_gene: TRBJ1-2

CDR3aa: CASSEGFIDTQYF
CDR3nt: TGTGCCAGCAGTGAAGGCTTTATAGATACGCAGTATTTT
d_gene: .
v_gene: TRBV6-1
abundance: .
j_gene: TRBJ2-3

CDR3aa: CASSARGDINSPLHF
CDR3nt: TGTGCCAGCAGTGCAAGGGGCGACATTAATTCACCCCTCCACTTT
d_gene: .
v_gene: TRBV6-1
abundance: .
j_gene: TRBJ1-6

CDR3aa: CASRSLGGSYEQYF
CDR3nt: TGTGCCAGCAGGTCCCTAGGGGGGAGCTACGAGCAGTACTTC
d_gene: .
v_gene: TRBV2
abundance: .
j_gene: TRBJ2-7

CDR3aa: CASRRTGTGRDGYTF
CDR3nt: TGTGCCAGCAGAAGGACCGGGACAGGGAGGGATGGCTACACCTTC
d_gene: TRBD1
v_gene: TRBV5-4
abundance: .
j_gene: TRBJ1-2

CDR3aa: CASSPVGGSYNSPLHF
CDR3nt: TGTGCCAGCAGTCCCGTGGGGGGTTCCTATAATTCACCCCTCCACTTT
d_gene: .
v_gene: TRBV28
abundance: .
j_gene: TRBJ1-6

CDR3aa: CASTGQRNYGYTF
CDR3nt: TGTGCCAGCACGGGACAGCGAAACTATGGCTACACCTTC
d_gene: TRBD1
v_gene: TRBV2
abundance: .
j_gene: TRBJ1-2

CDR3aa: CASSDQGAQHF
CDR3nt: TGCGCCAGCAGCGACCAGGGGGCCCAGCATTTT
d_gene: TRBD1
v_gene: TRBV5-1
abundance: .
j_gene: TRBJ1-5

CDR3aa: CATGTSGRTDTQYF
CDR3nt: TGTGCCACCGGGACTAGCGGGAGAACAGATACGCAGTATTTT
d_gene: TRBD2
v_gene: TRBV10-3
abundance: .
j_gene: TRBJ2-3

CDR3aa: CSARVGSLTDF
CDR3nt: TGCAGTGCTAGAGTTGGGAGTCTGACTGACTTT
d_gene: .
v_gene: TRBV20-1
abundance: few
j_gene: TRBJ1-1

CDR3aa: CASSQDSGLAGGEQFF
CDR3nt: TGCGCCAGCAGCCAAGATAGCGGACTAGCGGGAGGCGAGCAGTTCTTC
d_gene: TRBD2
v_gene: TRBV4-1
abundance: .
j_gene: TRBJ2-1

CDR3aa: CSADSSSTDTQYF
CDR3nt: TGCAGCGCTGACTCCTCTAGCACAGATACGCAGTATTTT
d_gene: .
v_gene: TRBV29-1
abundance: few
j_gene: TRBJ2-3

CDR3aa: CASSPPRTMNTEAFF
CDR3nt: TGTGCCAGCAGTCCGCCCAGGACCATGAACACTGAAGCTTTCTTT
d_gene: .
v_gene: TRBV28
abundance: once
j_gene: TRBJ1-1

CDR3aa: CAISDLLTSGTNNEQFF
CDR3nt: TGTGCCATCAGTGATTTATTGACTAGCGGAACGAACAATGAGCAGTTCTTC
d_gene: TRBD2
v_gene: TRBV10-3
abundance: once
j_gene: TRBJ2-1

CDR3aa: CASSLDRFSNQPQHF
CDR3nt: TGTGCCAGCAGCCTTGACAGGTTTAGCAATCAGCCCCAGCATTTT
d_gene: .
v_gene: TRBV6-5
abundance: .
j_gene: TRBJ1-5

CDR3aa: CASSPSGAYNEQFF
CDR3nt: TGTGCCAGCAGCCCAAGCGGGGCCTACAATGAGCAGTTCTTC
d_gene: TRBD2
v_gene: TRBV11-2
abundance: .
j_gene: TRBJ2-1

CDR3aa: CASSPNGQGRQPQHF
CDR3nt: TGTGCCAGCAGTCCAAACGGACAGGGTCGTCAGCCCCAGCATTTT
d_gene: TRBD1
v_gene: TRBV25-1
abundance: .
j_gene: TRBJ1-5

CDR3aa: CASSEQGVGQPQHF
CDR3nt: TGTGCCAGCAGTGAACAGGGGGTAGGTCAGCCCCAGCATTTT
d_gene: TRBD1
v_gene: TRBV2
abundance: .
j_gene: TRBJ1-5

CDR3aa: CAISGPLTGVNTEAFF
CDR3nt: TGTGCCATCAGTGGACCCTTGACAGGGGTCAACACTGAAGCTTTCTTT
d_gene: TRBD1
v_gene: TRBV10-3
abundance: few
j_gene: TRBJ1-1

CDR3aa: CASRGINEKLFF
CDR3nt: TGTGCCAGCAGGGGTATTAATGAAAAACTGTTTTTT
d_gene: .
v_gene: TRBV7-7
abundance: few
j_gene: TRBJ1-4

CDR3aa: CASSKGPRYGYTF
CDR3nt: TGTGCCAGCAGCAAGGGACCCCGCTATGGCTACACCTTC
d_gene: .
v_gene: TRBV28
abundance: .
j_gene: TRBJ1-2

CDR3aa: CASSGHDRALGNEQFF
CDR3nt: TGTGCCAGCAGCGGGCATGACAGGGCACTAGGTAATGAGCAGTTCTTC
d_gene: TRBD1
v_gene: TRBV5-5
abundance: .
j_gene: TRBJ2-1

CDR3aa: CAWSRDRNYGYTF
CDR3nt: TGTGCCTGGAGTCGGGACAGGAACTATGGCTACACCTTC
d_gene: TRBD1
v_gene: TRBV30
abundance: .
j_gene: TRBJ1-2

CDR3aa: CASIGIGETQYF
CDR3nt: TGTGCCAGCATAGGAATAGGCGAGACCCAGTACTTC
d_gene: .
v_gene: TRBV5-4
abundance: few
j_gene: TRBJ2-5

CDR3aa: CASSLAFRGTEAFF
CDR3nt: TGTGCCAGCAGCTTAGCATTTAGGGGGACTGAAGCTTTCTTT
d_gene: .
v_gene: TRBV11-2
abundance: .
j_gene: TRBJ1-1

CDR3aa: CASSQEGVGPYEQYF
CDR3nt: TGCGCCAGCAGCCAAGAGGGAGTGGGACCTTACGAGCAGTACTTC
d_gene: .
v_gene: TRBV4-1
abundance: .
j_gene: TRBJ2-7